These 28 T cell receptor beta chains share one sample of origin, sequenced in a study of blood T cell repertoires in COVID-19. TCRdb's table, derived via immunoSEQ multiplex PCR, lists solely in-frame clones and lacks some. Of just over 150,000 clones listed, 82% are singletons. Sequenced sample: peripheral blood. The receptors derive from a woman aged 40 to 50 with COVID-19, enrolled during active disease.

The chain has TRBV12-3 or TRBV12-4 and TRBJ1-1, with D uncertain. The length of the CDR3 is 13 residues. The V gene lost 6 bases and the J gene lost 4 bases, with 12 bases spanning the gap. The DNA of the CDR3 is TGTGCCAGCAGCCCCCGGGTAGGCACTGAAGCTTTCTTT. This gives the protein CASSPRVGTEAFF.

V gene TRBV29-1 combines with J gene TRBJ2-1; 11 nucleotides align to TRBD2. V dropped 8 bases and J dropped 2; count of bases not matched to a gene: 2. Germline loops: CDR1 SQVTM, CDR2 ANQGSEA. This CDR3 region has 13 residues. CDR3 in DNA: TGCAGCCAGACTAGCGGGGCCTACAATGAGCAGTTCTTC. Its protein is CSQTSGAYNEQFF.

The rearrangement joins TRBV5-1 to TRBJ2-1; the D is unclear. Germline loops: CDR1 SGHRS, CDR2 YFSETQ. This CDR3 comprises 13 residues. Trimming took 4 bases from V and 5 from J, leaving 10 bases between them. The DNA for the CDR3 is TGCGCCAGCAGCATCGACTCTAACAATGAGCAGTTCTTC. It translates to CASSIDSNNEQFF.

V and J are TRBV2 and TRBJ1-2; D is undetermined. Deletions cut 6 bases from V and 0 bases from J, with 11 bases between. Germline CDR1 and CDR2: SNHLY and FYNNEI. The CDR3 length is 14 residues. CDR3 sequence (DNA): TGTGCCAGCAGCAGGTCGGGATCTAACTATGGCTACACCTTC. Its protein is CASSRSGSNYGYTF.

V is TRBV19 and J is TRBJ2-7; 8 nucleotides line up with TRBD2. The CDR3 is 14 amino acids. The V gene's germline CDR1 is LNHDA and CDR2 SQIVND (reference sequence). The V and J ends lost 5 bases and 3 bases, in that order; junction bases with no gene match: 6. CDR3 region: CASSVAGLHYEQYF. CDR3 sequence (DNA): TGTGCCAGTAGTGTAGCGGGACTTCACTACGAGCAGTACTTC.

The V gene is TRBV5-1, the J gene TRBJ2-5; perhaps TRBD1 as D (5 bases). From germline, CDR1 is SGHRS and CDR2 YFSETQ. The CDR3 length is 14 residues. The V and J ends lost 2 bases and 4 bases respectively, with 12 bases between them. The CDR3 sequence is CASSFTGVGETQYF. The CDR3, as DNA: TGCGCCAGCAGCTTTACAGGTGTAGGAGAGACCCAGTACTTC.

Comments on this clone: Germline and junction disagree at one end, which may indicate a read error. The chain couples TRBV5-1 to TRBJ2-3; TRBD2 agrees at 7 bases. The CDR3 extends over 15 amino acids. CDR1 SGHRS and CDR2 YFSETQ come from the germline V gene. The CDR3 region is CASTLGLPSTDTQYF. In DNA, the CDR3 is TGCGCCAGCACCTTGGGACTACCTAGCACAGATACGCAGTATTTT.

CDR3 DNA sequence: TGCGCCAGCAGCCTTGACAGCTCTAATCAGCCCCAGCATTTT. Translated: CASSLDSSNQPQHF. The chain uses TRBV5-1 and TRBJ1-5; tentative D call: TRBD1 (5 bases). V lost 4 bases and J lost 4, with 12 bases in between. Looked up from germline, CDR1 is SGHRS and CDR2 is YFSETQ. This CDR3 has 14 residues.

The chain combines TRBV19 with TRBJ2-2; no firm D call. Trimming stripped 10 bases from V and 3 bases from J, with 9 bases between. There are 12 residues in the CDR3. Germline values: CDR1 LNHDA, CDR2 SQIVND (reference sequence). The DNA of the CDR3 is TGTGCCACTACAGCCTACACCGGGGAGCTGTTTTTT. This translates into CATTAYTGELFF.

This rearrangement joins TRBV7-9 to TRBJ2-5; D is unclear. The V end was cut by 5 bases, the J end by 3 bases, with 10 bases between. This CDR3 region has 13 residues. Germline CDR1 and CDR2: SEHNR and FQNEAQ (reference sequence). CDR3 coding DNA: TGTGCCAGCAGCGAGACTTTCAAAGAGACCCAGTACTTC. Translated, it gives CASSETFKETQYF.

The CDR3 DNA reads as TGTGCCAGCTCACGAACCGCGGAGACCCAGTACTTC. Encoded protein: CASSRTAETQYF. J is TRBJ2-5 and V is TRBV18; D is uncertain. Germline V gives CDR1 KGHSH, CDR2 LQKENI. The CDR3 sequence is 12 residues long. Trimming pared 4 bases from V and 5 bases from J, leaving 8 bases between.

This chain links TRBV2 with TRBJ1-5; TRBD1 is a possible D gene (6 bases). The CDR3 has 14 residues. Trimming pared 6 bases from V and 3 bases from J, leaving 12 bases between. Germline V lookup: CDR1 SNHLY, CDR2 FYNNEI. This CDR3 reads CASSLTGSNQPQHF. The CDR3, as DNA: TGTGCCAGCAGCCTGACAGGCTCCAATCAGCCCCAGCATTTT.

The CDR3 bases are TGCGCCAGCAGCACAGGGACAGTCTCTGGAAACACCATATATTTT. Residues: CASSTGTVSGNTIYF. The chain has TRBV5-1 and TRBJ1-3, with 7 bases identical to TRBD1. Per germline, CDR1 SGHRS and CDR2 YFSETQ. V shed 4 bases, J shed 0 bases, and the junction held 4 bases outside the gene matches. The length of the CDR3 is 15 residues.

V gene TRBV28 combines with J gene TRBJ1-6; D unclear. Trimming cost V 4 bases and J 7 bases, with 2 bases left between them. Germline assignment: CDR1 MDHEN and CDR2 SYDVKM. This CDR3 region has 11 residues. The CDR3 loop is CASSSNSPLHF. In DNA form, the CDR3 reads TGTGCCAGCAGTTCGAATTCACCCCTCCACTTT.

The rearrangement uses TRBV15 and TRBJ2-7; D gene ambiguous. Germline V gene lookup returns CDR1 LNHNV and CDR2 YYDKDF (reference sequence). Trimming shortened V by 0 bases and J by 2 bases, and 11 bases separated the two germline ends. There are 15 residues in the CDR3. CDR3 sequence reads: CATSRELLFPYEQYF. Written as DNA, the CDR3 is TGTGCCACCAGCAGAGAACTATTATTCCCCTACGAGCAGTACTTC.

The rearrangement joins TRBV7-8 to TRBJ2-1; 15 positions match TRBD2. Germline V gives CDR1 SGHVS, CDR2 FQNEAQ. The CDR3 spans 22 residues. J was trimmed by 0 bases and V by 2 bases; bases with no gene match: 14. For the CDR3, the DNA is TGTGCCAGCAGCTTACGAACTACCGGGACTAGCGGGAGGAAGAGCTCCTACAATGAGCAGTTCTTC. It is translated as CASSLRTTGTSGRKSSYNEQFF.

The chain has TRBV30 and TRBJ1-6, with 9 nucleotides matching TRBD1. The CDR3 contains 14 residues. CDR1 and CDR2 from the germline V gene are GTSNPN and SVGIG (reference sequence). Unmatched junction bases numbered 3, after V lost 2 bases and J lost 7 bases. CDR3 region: CAWSRDRANSPLHF. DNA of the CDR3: TGTGCCTGGAGTAGGGACAGGGCAAATTCACCCCTCCACTTT.

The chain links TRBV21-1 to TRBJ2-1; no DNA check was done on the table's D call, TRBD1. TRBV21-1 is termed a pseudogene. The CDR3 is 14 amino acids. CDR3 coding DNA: TGTGCCAGACGGGACAGCCTGAGCAGGGTCGGGCAGTTCTTC. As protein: CARRDSLSRVGQFF.

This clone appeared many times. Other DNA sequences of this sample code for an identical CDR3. CDR3 loop: CAWSVQGNQPQHF. CDR3 coding DNA: TGTGCCTGGAGTGTACAGGGCAATCAGCCCCAGCATTTT. The chain uses TRBV30 and TRBJ1-5; a possible D gene is TRBD1 (5 bases). V lost 0 bases and J 2 bases, leaving 5 bases between the germline ends. The CDR3 loop spans 13 amino acids. Germline CDR1 and CDR2: GTSNPN and SVGIG (reference sequence).

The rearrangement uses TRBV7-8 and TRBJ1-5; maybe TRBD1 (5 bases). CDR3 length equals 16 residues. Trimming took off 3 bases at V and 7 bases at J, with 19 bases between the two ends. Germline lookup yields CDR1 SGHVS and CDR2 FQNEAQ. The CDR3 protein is CASSFSEGPFYQPQHF. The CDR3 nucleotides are TGTGCCAGCAGCTTTTCGGAGGGGCCTTTTTACCAGCCCCAGCATTTT.

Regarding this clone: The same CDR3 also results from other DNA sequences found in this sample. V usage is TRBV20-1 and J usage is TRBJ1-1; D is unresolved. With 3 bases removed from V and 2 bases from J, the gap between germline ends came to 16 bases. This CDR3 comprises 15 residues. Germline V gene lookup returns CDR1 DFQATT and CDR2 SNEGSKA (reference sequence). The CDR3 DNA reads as TGCAGTGCTAGTTTGCCTTTCGGGGATAACACTGAAGCTTTCTTT. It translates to CSASLPFGDNTEAFF.

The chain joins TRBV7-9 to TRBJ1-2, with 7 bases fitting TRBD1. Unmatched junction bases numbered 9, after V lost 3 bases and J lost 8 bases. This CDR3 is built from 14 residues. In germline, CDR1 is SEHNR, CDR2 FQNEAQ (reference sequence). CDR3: CASSFLTGIIGYTF. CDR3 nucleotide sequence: TGTGCCAGCAGCTTCCTGACAGGGATTATCGGCTACACCTTC. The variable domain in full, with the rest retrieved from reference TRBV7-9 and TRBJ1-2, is DTGVSQNPRHKITKRGQNVTFRCDPISEHNRLYWYRQTLGQGPEFLTYFQNEAQLEKSRLLSDRFSAERPKGSFSTLEIQRTEQGDSAMYLCASSFLTGIIGYTFGSGTRLTVV.

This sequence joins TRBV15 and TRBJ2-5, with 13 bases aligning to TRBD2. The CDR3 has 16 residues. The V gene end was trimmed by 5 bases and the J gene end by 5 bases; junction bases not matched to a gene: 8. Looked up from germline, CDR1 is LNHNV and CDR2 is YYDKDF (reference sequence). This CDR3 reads CATSRGLAGVGETQYF. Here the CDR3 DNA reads TGTGCCACCAGCCGTGGACTAGCGGGAGTGGGGGAGACCCAGTACTTC.

DNA for the CDR3: TGTGCCAGCAGCCATGACAGGGACCGGTCGGCCCAGTACTTC. This encodes CASSHDRDRSAQYF. The chain carries TRBV3-1 (or the pseudogene TRBV3-2) and TRBJ2-5; TRBD1 matches 7 bases. Germline V CDR1 and CDR2: LGHDT, YNNKEL (reference sequence). V shed 3 bases and J 9 bases; nucleotides not matched to a gene: 10. This CDR3 has 14 amino acids.

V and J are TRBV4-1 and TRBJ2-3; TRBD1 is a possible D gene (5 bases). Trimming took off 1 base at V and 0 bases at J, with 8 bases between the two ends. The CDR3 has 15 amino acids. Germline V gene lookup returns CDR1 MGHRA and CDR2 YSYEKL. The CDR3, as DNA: TGCGCCAGCAGCCAAGGGGGCAGTAGCACAGATACGCAGTATTTT. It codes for CASSQGGSSTDTQYF.

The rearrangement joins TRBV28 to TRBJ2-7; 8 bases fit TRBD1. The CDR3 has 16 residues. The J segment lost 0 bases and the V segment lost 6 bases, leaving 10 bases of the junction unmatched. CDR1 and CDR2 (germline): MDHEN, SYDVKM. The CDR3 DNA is TGTGCCAGCAGAAGGTATGGGACAGGTAGCTCCTACGAGCAGTACTTC. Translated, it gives CASRRYGTGSSYEQYF.

The CDR3 reads CASSLGQGLSPLHF. In nucleotides, the CDR3 is TGTGCCAGCAGCCTCGGACAGGGACTGTCACCCCTCCACTTT. This chain links TRBV3-1 (or the pseudogene TRBV3-2) with TRBJ1-6; TRBD1 agrees at 8 bases. After removal of 4 bases from V and 10 bases from J, the junction contained 6 bases not matched to a gene. Germline lookup yields CDR1 LGHDT and CDR2 YNNKEL (reference sequence). This CDR3 has 14 residues.

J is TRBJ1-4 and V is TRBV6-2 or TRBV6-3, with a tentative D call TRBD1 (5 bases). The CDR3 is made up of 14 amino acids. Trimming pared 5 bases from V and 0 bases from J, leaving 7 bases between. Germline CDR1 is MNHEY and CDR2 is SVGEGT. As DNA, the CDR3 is TGTGCCAGCAGTCCGACAGCAACTAATGAAAAACTGTTTTTT. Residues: CASSPTATNEKLFF.